These 21 T cell receptor beta chains were sequenced from one sample in a study of T cell responses to AZD1222 COVID-19 vaccine. Clones were read by immunoSEQ multiplex PCR, and TCRdb kept only the in-frame ones, dropping some. The sample shows about 140,000 clones, over 75% of them seen only once. Sequencing was performed on peripheral blood, taken on day 0 of AZD1222 vaccination. These receptors were taken from an adult in good health.

This rearrangement joins TRBV5-1 to TRBJ2-5; D perhaps matches TRBD1 (5 bases). The CDR3 length is 16 residues. CDR1 and CDR2 from the germline V gene are SGHRS and YFSETQ. Trimming stripped 4 bases from V and 0 bases from J, with 16 bases between. The CDR3 DNA sequence: TGCGCCAGCAGCGGCGCGGTTGGGGCATACCAAGAGACCCAGTACTTC. The encoded protein is CASSGAVGAYQETQYF.

The rearrangement joins TRBV16 to TRBJ1-1, with TRBD1 as a possible D gene (5 bases). Deletions cut 2 bases from V and 1 base from J, with 5 bases between. Germline V gene data show CDR1 as KGHSY and CDR2 as FQNENV. This CDR3 region has 13 residues. The CDR3 coding sequence is TGTGCCAGCAGCCAAGACAGGAACACTGAAGCTTTCTTT. This sequence encodes CASSQDRNTEAFF.

The chain uses TRBV2 and TRBJ1-6; TRBD1 might be the D (5 bases). The ends were cut back, 7 bases at V and 4 bases at J, with 11 bases in the middle. CDR1 is SNHLY, CDR2 FYNNEI, per germline. This CDR3 region has 14 residues. As DNA, the CDR3 is TGTGCCAGCAAGACAGCGGATTATAATTCACCCCTCCACTTT. This translates into CASKTADYNSPLHF.

V is TRBV9 and J is TRBJ2-4; 8 nucleotides align to TRBD1. The germline V gene has CDR1 SGDLS and CDR2 YYNGEE. The CDR3 is 16 amino acids. Trimming took 3 bases from V and 0 from J; bases not matched to a gene: 5. The CDR3, as DNA: TGTGCCAGCAGCGACCGGACAGGGCTAGCCAAAAACATTCAGTACTTC. Translating it yields CASSDRTGLAKNIQYF.

This chain connects TRBV18 to TRBJ1-4; TRBD1 matches 9 bases. V was pared by 3 bases and J by 7 bases, with 6 bases of the junction left unmatched. Germline loops: CDR1 KGHSH, CDR2 LQKENI. The CDR3 sequence is 15 residues long. CDR3 loop: CASSPLGTGLEKLFF. The CDR3 region has the DNA TGTGCCAGCTCACCCCTCGGGACAGGGCTTGAAAAACTGTTTTTT.

V gene TRBV5-1 combines with J gene TRBJ2-2; D is perhaps TRBD1 (5 bases). This CDR3 has 15 amino acids. CDR1 SGHRS and CDR2 YFSETQ come from the germline V gene. Trimming pared 0 bases from V and 5 bases from J, leaving 11 bases between. The CDR3 is CASSLVQGTTGELFF. In DNA, the CDR3 is TGCGCCAGCAGCTTGGTCCAGGGAACGACCGGGGAGCTGTTTTTT.

This clone showed up just once. V gene TRBV6-5 combines with J gene TRBJ2-3, with 7 bases matching TRBD2. CDR3 length equals 15 residues. V shed 6 bases, J shed 5 bases, and the junction held 11 bases outside the gene matches. Germline CDR1 and CDR2: MNHEY and SVGAGI. In nucleotides, the CDR3 is TGTGCCAGCAGACGCACTCTAGCGGTGGAAGATACGCAGTATTTT. It translates to CASRRTLAVEDTQYF.

The chain's CDR3 is CASSLRANTGELFF. CDR3 in DNA: TGTGCCAGCAGCCTCCGGGCTAACACCGGGGAGCTGTTTTTT. The chain employs TRBV7-8 and TRBJ2-2; D uncertain. CDR1 and CDR2 from the germline V gene are SGHVS and FQNEAQ. Deletions cut 5 bases from V and 2 bases from J, with 9 bases between. This CDR3 is 14 amino acids long.

This clone was detected once. V usage is TRBV7-9 and J usage is TRBJ2-1; no clear D gene. This CDR3 is 16 amino acids long. V lost 5 bases, J lost 5 bases, and 19 bases lay in between. Germline V gene data show CDR1 as SEHNR and CDR2 as FQNEAQ (reference sequence). Written as DNA, the CDR3 is TGTGCCAGCAGCCCTGACAATGCAATGGTCGACAATGAGCAGTTCTTC. Protein sequence: CASSPDNAMVDNEQFF.

V and J are TRBV6-5 and TRBJ1-2, with a possible D match to TRBD1 (5 bases). The V gene lost 5 bases and the J gene lost 4 bases, with 17 bases spanning the gap. The CDR3 sequence is 15 residues long. Germline CDR1 MNHEY, CDR2 SVGAGI. CDR3 bases: TGTGCCAGCAGTCGGGGGACGGGGGGACTCTATGGCTACACCTTC. Translation gives CASSRGTGGLYGYTF.

This chain connects TRBV5-1 to TRBJ1-4; 10 bases align to TRBD1. This CDR3 comprises 16 residues. Germline trimming cut 1 base from V and 4 bases from J; bases unmatched to any gene: 4. The germline gives CDR1 SGHRS, CDR2 YFSETQ. CDR3 in DNA: TGCGCCAGCAGCTTGACCGGGACAGGGGATAATGAAAAACTGTTTTTT. Encoded protein: CASSLTGTGDNEKLFF.

This clone was recorded once. The J gene is TRBJ1-1, the V gene TRBV30; D not certain. Per the germline V gene, CDR1 is GTSNPN and CDR2 is SVGIG (reference sequence). Trimming shortened V by 3 bases and J by 4 bases, and 21 bases separated the two germline ends. This CDR3 is built from 16 residues. CDR3 nucleotides: TGTGCCTGGAGCCTAGGGCGTCCCGGGGATGTCACTGAAGCTTTCTTT. Amino acids: CAWSLGRPGDVTEAFF.

The gene calls are TRBV14 and TRBJ2-2; D unclear. The CDR3 covers 15 residues. Germline V gene lookup returns CDR1 SGHDN and CDR2 FVKESK. V was shortened by 5 bases and J by 7 bases, with 17 bases between the two germline ends. The CDR3 region is CASSGPAGFGGELFF. CDR3 nucleotide sequence: TGTGCCAGCAGCGGGCCTGCCGGTTTCGGCGGGGAGCTGTTTTTT.

J is TRBJ1-2 and V is TRBV30; TRBD1 might be the D (5 bases). V lost 8 bases to trimming and J lost 2 bases, with 18 bases between them. CDR3 length: 14 amino acids. The germline CDR1 and CDR2 sequences are GTSNPN and SVGIG (reference sequence). The DNA for the CDR3 is TGTGCCCAAGTGCGGGCAGGGAGGAACTATGGCTACACCTTC. It is translated as CAQVRAGRNYGYTF.

On this clone: Distinct nucleotide sequences in the sample also encode this CDR3. The chain links TRBV29-1 to TRBJ2-7; the match to TRBD2 covers 7 bases. V lost 4 bases, J lost 0 bases, and 3 bases stayed unmatched. This CDR3 region has 13 residues. Germline CDR1 and CDR2: SQVTM and ANQGSEA. CDR3 sequence: CSVAGGSSYEQYF. The CDR3 DNA reads TGCAGCGTTGCGGGGGGTAGCTCCTACGAGCAGTACTTC.

CDR3 loop: CASRGQGAYEQYF. The DNA for the CDR3 is TGCGCCAGCAGGGGACAGGGGGCCTACGAGCAGTACTTC. V usage is TRBV5-1 and J usage is TRBJ2-7; 11 bases fit TRBD1. Germline V lookup: CDR1 SGHRS, CDR2 YFSETQ. This CDR3 contains 13 residues. Trimming took 5 bases from V and 2 from J; bases not matched to a gene: 0.

The gene calls are TRBV11-3 and TRBJ2-2, with D maybe TRBD1 (5 bases). This CDR3 is built from 13 residues. V lost 8 bases and J lost 4, with 11 bases in between. Germline V gene sequence: CDR1 SGHNT, CDR2 YENEEA. In nucleotides, the CDR3 is TGTGCCAGCGAGTGGCAGGGCACCGGGGAGCTGTTTTTT. It yields the protein CASEWQGTGELFF.

The chain has TRBV27 and TRBJ1-3; D is perhaps TRBD1 (6 bases). Trimming removed 4 bases from V and 3 bases from J, with 10 bases in between. Germline V gene data show CDR1 as MNHEY and CDR2 as SMNVEV (reference sequence). This CDR3 comprises 14 residues. This CDR3 reads CASSYTGIGNTIYF. The CDR3 DNA sequence: TGTGCCAGCAGTTATACAGGGATTGGAAACACCATATATTTT.

This clone was found once. This chain joins TRBV11-2 and TRBJ2-3; no definite D call. CDR3 size: 11 residues. From germline, CDR1 is SGHAT and CDR2 FQNNGV. Trimming took off 2 bases at V and 3 bases at J, with 0 bases between the two ends. CDR3 in DNA: TGTGCCAGCAGCTTAACAGATACGCAGTATTTT. This codes for CASSLTDTQYF.

This rearrangement joins TRBV5-1 to TRBJ2-7, with 16 bases aligning to TRBD2. The CDR3 sequence is 17 residues long. In germline, CDR1 is SGHRS, CDR2 YFSETQ. The ends lost 6 bases at V and 5 bases at J; junction bases unmatched: 11. The CDR3 nucleotides read TGCGCCAGCAATCCGGGACTAGCGGGGGGGCCGTTTGACGAGCAGTACTTC. Its translation: CASNPGLAGGPFDEQYF.

The chain joins TRBV7-2 to TRBJ1-1; D uncertain. The V end was cut by 5 bases, the J end by 5 bases, with 15 bases between. The CDR3 is 14 residues long. Germline V lookup: CDR1 SGHTA, CDR2 FQGNSA. The CDR3 reads CASSLTRSGTEAFF. DNA for the CDR3: TGTGCCAGCAGCCTAACACGAAGCGGGACTGAAGCTTTCTTT. Supplemented by reference TRBV7-2 and TRBJ1-1, the full variable domain reads GAGVSQSPSNKVTEKGKDVELRCDPISGHTALYWYRQSLGQGLEFLIYFQGNSAPDKSGLPSDRFSAERTGGSVSTLTIQRTQQEDSAVYLCASSLTRSGTEAFFGQGTRLTVV.